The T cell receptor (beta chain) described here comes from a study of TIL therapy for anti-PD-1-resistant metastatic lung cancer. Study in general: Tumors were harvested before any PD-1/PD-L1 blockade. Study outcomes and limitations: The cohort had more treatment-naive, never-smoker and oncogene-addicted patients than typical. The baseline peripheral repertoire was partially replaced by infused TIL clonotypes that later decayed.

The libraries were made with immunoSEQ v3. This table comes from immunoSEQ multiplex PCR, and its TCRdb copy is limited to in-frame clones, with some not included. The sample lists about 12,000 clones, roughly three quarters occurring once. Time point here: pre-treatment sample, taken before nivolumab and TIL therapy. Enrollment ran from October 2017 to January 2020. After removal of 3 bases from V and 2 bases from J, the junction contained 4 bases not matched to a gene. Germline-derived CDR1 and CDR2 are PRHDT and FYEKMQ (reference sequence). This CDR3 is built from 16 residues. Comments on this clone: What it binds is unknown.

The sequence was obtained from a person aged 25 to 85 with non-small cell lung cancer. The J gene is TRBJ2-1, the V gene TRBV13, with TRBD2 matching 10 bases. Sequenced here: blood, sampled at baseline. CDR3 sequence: CASSFRSGRTYNEQFF. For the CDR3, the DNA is TGTGCCAGCAGCTTCCGTAGCGGGAGGACCTACAATGAGCAGTTCTTC.